The source of this T cell receptor beta chain is a study of T-cell memory formation after mild COVID-19. Study in general: Clustering of TCRs was largely donor specific.

Trimming at V came to 2 bases and at J to 5 bases, leaving 5 bases not matched to a gene. The CDR3 covers 15 residues. Per germline, CDR1 MNHEY and CDR2 SVGAGI. This clonotype has a handful of counts. TCRdb fed the 5' RACE reads into MiXCR, producing one record per CDR3 protein. Of approximately 350,000 distinct CDR3 sequences listed, around an eighth are singletons. Specimen: PBMCs or a T cell subset sorted from them (not recorded which). The TCR comes from a man younger than 30 who had mild COVID-19 (a few samples of this study predate the infection). Cell type and time point are not known. The chain is built from TRBV6-5 and TRBJ2-2; 7 nucleotides line up with TRBD1. The CDR3 DNA follows: TGTGCCAGCAGTTACAGGGGGCTGGGGACCGGGGAGCTGTTTTTT. This codes for CASSYRGLGTGELFF.